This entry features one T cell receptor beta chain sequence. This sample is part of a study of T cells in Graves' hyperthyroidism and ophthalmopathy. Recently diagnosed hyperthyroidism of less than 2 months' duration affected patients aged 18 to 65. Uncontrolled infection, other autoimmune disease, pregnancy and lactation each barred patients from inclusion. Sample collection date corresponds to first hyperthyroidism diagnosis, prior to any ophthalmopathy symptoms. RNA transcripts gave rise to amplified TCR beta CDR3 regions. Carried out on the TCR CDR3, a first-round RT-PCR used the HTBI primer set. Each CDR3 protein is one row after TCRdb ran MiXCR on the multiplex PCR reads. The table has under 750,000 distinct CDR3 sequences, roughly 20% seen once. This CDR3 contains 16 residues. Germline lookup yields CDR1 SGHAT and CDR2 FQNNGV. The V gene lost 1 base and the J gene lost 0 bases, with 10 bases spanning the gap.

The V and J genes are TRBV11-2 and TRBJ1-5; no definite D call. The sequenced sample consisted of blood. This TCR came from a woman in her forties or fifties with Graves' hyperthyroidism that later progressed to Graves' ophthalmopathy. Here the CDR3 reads CASSLVPGNSNQPQHF. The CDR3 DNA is TGTGCCAGCAGCTTAGTTCCGGGTAATAGCAATCAGCCCCAGCATTTT. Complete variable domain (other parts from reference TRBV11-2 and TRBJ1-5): EAGVAQSPRYKIIEKRQSVAFWCNPISGHATLYWYQQILGQGPKLLIQFQNNGVVDDSQLPKDRFSAERLKGVDSTLKIQPAKLEDSAVYLCASSLVPGNSNQPQHFGDGTRLSIL.